A single sample is the source of the 31 T cell receptor beta chains below, sequenced in a study of regulatory T cells in long-lasting Graves disease. Documented time point: persistent/refractory GD, antithyroid drugs over 5 years with positive TRAb. Extracted RNA from PBMCs served as the source of the TCR library. Arm-PCR with iRepertoire HTBI primers amplified the CDR3 regions for these TCR beta libraries. TCRdb recomputed calls from the multiplex PCR reads with MiXCR, one row per CDR3 protein. This sample has 300,000 to 500,000 distinct CDR3 sequences, with roughly 20% found just once. Sequenced here: peripheral blood mononuclear cells (PBMCs), sampled when the disease was refractory, from a patient treated with antithyroid drugs. The receptors here all came from a female donor with Graves disease.

A few counts support this clonotype. The chain joins TRBV28 to TRBJ2-7; D gene ambiguous. V was clipped by 6 bases and J by 2 bases, with 11 bases between them. Germline values: CDR1 MDHEN, CDR2 SYDVKM. The CDR3 extends over 13 amino acids. The CDR3 region has the DNA TGTGCCAGCAGCCGTCGGGTTACCTACGAGCAGTACTTC. This gives the protein CASSRRVTYEQYF.

This chain links TRBV6-1 with TRBJ1-2; 8 bases fit TRBD1. The CDR3 has 13 residues. CDR1 and CDR2 from the germline V gene are MNHNS and SASEGT. Trimming cost V 6 bases and J 4 bases; bases outside gene matches: 4. The CDR3 region is CASSRQGLYGYTF. The CDR3 DNA reads as TGTGCCAGCAGCCGACAGGGGCTCTATGGCTACACCTTC.

The chain employs TRBV7-8 and TRBJ2-3; 9 bases are shared with TRBD1. The CDR3 sequence is 15 residues long. Germline V gene sequence: CDR1 SGHVS, CDR2 FQNEAQ. The V and J ends lost 5 bases and 4 bases, in that order; junction bases with no gene match: 7. In DNA, the CDR3 is TGTGCCAGCAGCCTACAGGGGGCTATCGCAGATACGCAGTATTTT. The encoded protein is CASSLQGAIADTQYF.

This chain connects TRBV6-5 to TRBJ2-1; 7 nucleotides match TRBD2. From germline, CDR1 is MNHEY and CDR2 SVGAGI. CDR3 length: 14 amino acids. Trimming cost V 4 bases and J 7 bases; bases outside gene matches: 7. CDR3 coding DNA: TGTGCCAGCAGTTCAGGACTAGTCATAAATGAGCAGTTCTTC. Protein sequence: CASSSGLVINEQFF.

This clonotype was detected ten times or more. The genes are TRBV12-3 or TRBV12-4 and TRBJ1-5; maybe TRBD1 (5 bases). There are 16 residues in the CDR3. V shed 1 base and J shed 1 base, with 11 bases lying between them. The CDR3 loop reads CASSLGGLDSNQPQHF. In DNA, the CDR3 is TGTGCCAGCAGTTTAGGGGGCCTCGACAGCAATCAGCCCCAGCATTTT.

This clonotype has ten or more counts. This chain links TRBV3-1 with TRBJ2-4; no clear D. Between the trimmed V and J ends, which lost 0 bases and 1 base, there was a span of 4 bases. Germline V gene lookup returns CDR1 LGHDT and CDR2 YNNKEL (reference sequence). This CDR3 spans 14 amino acids. CDR3 residues: CASSQDSAKNIQYF. CDR3 coding DNA: TGTGCCAGCAGCCAAGATTCCGCCAAAAACATTCAGTACTTC.

About this clonotype itself: This may be a read error, as it is one base from a much larger clone. The chain links TRBV7-9 to TRBJ2-7, with D possibly TRBD1 on 6 matching bases. Germline V lookup: CDR1 SEHNR, CDR2 FQNEAQ (reference sequence). There are 13 residues in the CDR3. CDR3 coding DNA: TGTGTCAGCAGCCTACAGGGAACTCTCGAGCAGTACTTC. Translating gives CVSSLQGTLEQYF.

The chain couples TRBV6-1 to TRBJ1-1; 8 bases match TRBD1. V trimming: 6 bases; J trimming: 0 bases; junction bases outside the gene matches: 9. Looked up from germline, CDR1 is MNHNS and CDR2 is SASEGT. CDR3 length: 16 residues. CDR3 in DNA: TGTGCCAGCAGGGTCACAGGGGGTTCCATGAACACTGAAGCTTTCTTT. This codes for CASRVTGGSMNTEAFF.

This clonotype was recorded a few times. The chain links TRBV7-9 to TRBJ1-4; possible D gene TRBD1, 5 bases. Looked up from germline, CDR1 is SEHNR and CDR2 is FQNEAQ (reference sequence). V gave up 1 base and J gave up 8 bases, with 8 bases separating them. The CDR3 runs 13 residues. In nucleotides, the CDR3 is TGTGCCAGCAGCTTAGTAGGGACCGAAAAACTGTTTTTT. It codes for CASSLVGTEKLFF.

This clonotype has a handful of counts. This chain joins TRBV6-1 and TRBJ1-5; 10 bases fit TRBD1. V gave up 5 bases and J gave up 7 bases; unmatched junction bases: 5. The CDR3 consists of 14 residues. Germline values: CDR1 MNHNS, CDR2 SASEGT. CDR3 bases: TGTGCCAGCAGTAAGGGGACAGGGGAACAGCCCCAGCATTTT. The encoded protein is CASSKGTGEQPQHF.

This clonotype appeared many times. This chain connects TRBV30 to TRBJ2-7; D might be TRBD1 (5 bases). The CDR3 runs to 11 residues. Germline assignment: CDR1 GTSNPN and CDR2 SVGIG (reference sequence). The V and J ends lost 2 bases and 4 bases respectively, with 6 bases between them. The CDR3 DNA follows: TGTGCCTGGAGTAAGGGGTACGAGCAGTACTTC. It is translated as CAWSKGYEQYF.

Notes on this clonotype: A much larger clone differs from this one at a single base, so this may be a read error. The V call is TRBV11-2, the J call TRBJ1-5; D remains unclear. Germline loops: CDR1 SGHAT, CDR2 FQNNGV. The CDR3 is 14 amino acids. As DNA, the CDR3 is TGTGCCAGCAGCTTATTTGGCGGCAATCGGCCCCAGCATTTT. It specifies CASSLFGGNRPQHF.

The J gene is TRBJ2-2, the V gene TRBV7-2; D is undetermined. The CDR3 has 16 residues. Trimming removed 5 bases at V and 4 bases at J, with 17 bases between. Germline V gene data show CDR1 as SGHTA and CDR2 as FQGNSA. The CDR3, as DNA: TGTGCCAGCAGCCCTTTCAGTTCCCACGGCACCGGGGAGCTGTTTTTT. Residues: CASSPFSSHGTGELFF.

Regarding this clonotype: At one boundary the junction diverges from the germline segment, which might be a read error. This rearrangement joins TRBV6-2 or TRBV6-3 to TRBJ2-4; 8 positions agree with TRBD1. This CDR3 has 18 amino acids. Germline CDR1 MNHEY, CDR2 SVGEGT. In nucleotides, the CDR3 is TGTGCCAGCAGTGAAGGGCGTGTTGTTAACAGGGGGTTAACGAGTATGGACTTC. Protein sequence: CASSEGRVVNRGLTSMDF.

This clonotype has just a few counts. The gene calls are TRBV19 and TRBJ1-1; D not resolved. The V end lost 4 bases, the J end lost 1 base, and 7 bases lay between the germline ends. Germline V gene data show CDR1 as LNHDA and CDR2 as SQIVND (reference sequence). The CDR3 spans 13 residues. CDR3 protein: CASSTPANTEAFF. The CDR3 nucleotides read TGTGCCAGTAGTACGCCAGCGAACACTGAAGCTTTCTTT.

This clonotype has ten or more counts. The rearrangement links TRBV12-3 or TRBV12-4 to TRBJ1-2; perhaps TRBD1 as D (5 bases). The V gene lost 5 bases and the J gene lost 4 bases, with 8 bases spanning the gap. This CDR3 has 12 amino acids. The CDR3 reads CASSRRGYGYTF. Here the CDR3 DNA reads TGTGCCAGCAGTCGGAGGGGCTATGGCTACACCTTC.

This clonotype has a count of ten or more. The chain combines TRBV28 with TRBJ1-5; D uncertain. Germline CDR1 reads MDHEN; CDR2 reads SYDVKM. The V gene lost 2 bases and the J gene lost 15 bases, with 14 bases spanning the gap. This CDR3 contains 12 residues. The CDR3 nucleotides read TGTGCCAGCAGTTTAGGGTCCCTGGCTCGGCATTTT. This sequence encodes CASSLGSLARHF.

J is TRBJ1-1 and V is TRBV10-3; 9 bases agree with TRBD1. The CDR3 is 15 residues long. Losses at the gene ends were 3 bases for V and 1 base for J; bases not matched to a gene: 3. The germline V gene encodes CDR1 ENHRY and CDR2 SYGVKD. The CDR3 loop reads CAISDGTGKNTEAFF. CDR3 in DNA: TGTGCCATCAGTGACGGGACAGGGAAGAACACTGAAGCTTTCTTT.

This clonotype has a handful of counts. The chain carries TRBV28 and TRBJ2-6; no definite D call. In germline, CDR1 is MDHEN, CDR2 SYDVKM. With 2 bases removed from V and 0 bases from J, the gap between germline ends came to 8 bases. The CDR3 contains 16 residues. The CDR3 DNA sequence: TGTGCCAGCAGTTTAGGAAGGATCTCTGGGGCCAACGTCCTGACTTTC. Encoded protein: CASSLGRISGANVLTF.

This clonotype was observed many times. V is TRBV6-5 and J is TRBJ1-6; 9 nucleotides match TRBD1. Germline trimming cut 0 bases from V and 5 bases from J; bases unmatched to any gene: 5. The germline V gene encodes CDR1 MNHEY and CDR2 SVGAGI. The CDR3 totals 17 residues. In DNA form, the CDR3 reads TGTGCCAGCAGTTACTCCGGACAGGGGAGTAATAATTCACCCCTCCACTTT. Its protein product is CASSYSGQGSNNSPLHF.

Only a few counts were recorded for this clonotype. The chain employs TRBV6-2 or TRBV6-3 and TRBJ2-5; 7 bases agree with TRBD2. There are 12 residues in the CDR3. The V gene's germline CDR1 is MNHEY and CDR2 SVGEGT. V lost 6 bases, J lost 5 bases, and 3 bases stayed unmatched. The CDR3 is CASRGTTETQYF. The CDR3 DNA is TGTGCCAGCAGGGGGACTACGGAGACCCAGTACTTC.

There are many counts of this clonotype. This rearrangement joins TRBV11-2 to TRBJ1-1; D unresolved. Germline V gene sequence: CDR1 SGHAT, CDR2 FQNNGV. The V and J ends lost 8 bases and 5 bases respectively, with 9 bases between them. CDR3 length equals 11 residues. The DNA of the CDR3 is TGTGCCAGCGGGAGGGTGACTGAAGCTTTCTTT. This encodes CASGRVTEAFF.

This clonotype was found a few times. V is TRBV7-9 and J is TRBJ2-7; 7 positions match TRBD2. CDR1 and CDR2 from the germline V gene are SEHNR and FQNEAQ (reference sequence). The CDR3 covers 15 residues. With V trimmed by 0 bases and J by 0 bases, 2 bases remained unmatched. The CDR3 loop reads CASSLALADSYEQYF. CDR3 in DNA: TGTGCCAGCAGCTTAGCCCTAGCGGACTCCTACGAGCAGTACTTC. Filled out from reference TRBV7-9 and TRBJ2-7, the complete variable domain reads DTGVSQNPRHKITKRGQNVTFRCDPISEHNRLYWYRQTLGQGPEFLTYFQNEAQLEKSRLLSDRFSAERPKGSFSTLEIQRTEQGDSAMYLCASSLALADSYEQYFGPGTRLTVT.

This clonotype came up a few times. The gene calls are TRBV10-3 and TRBJ1-4; the match to TRBD1 covers 8 bases. The V segment lost 5 bases and the J segment 7 bases; nucleotides outside the gene matches: 6. The CDR3 contains 14 residues. Germline V lookup: CDR1 ENHRY, CDR2 SYGVKD. The DNA of the CDR3 is TGTGCCATCAGTAATGGACAGGGCGGTGAAAAACTGTTTTTT. This gives the protein CAISNGQGGEKLFF.

This clonotype was observed at least ten times. CDR3 coding DNA: TGTGCCAGCAGCTATGACAGTAGCAATGAAAAACTGTTTTTT. Translating it yields CASSYDSSNEKLFF. The chain combines TRBV9 with TRBJ1-4; D might be TRBD1 (5 bases). With 4 bases removed from V and 5 bases from J, the gap between germline ends came to 12 bases. The CDR3 is 14 residues long. The V gene's germline CDR1 is SGDLS and CDR2 YYNGEE. The full variable domain, rest sourced from reference TRBV9 and TRBJ1-4, is DSGVTQTPKHLITATGQRVTLRCSPRSGDLSVYWYQQSLDQGLQFLIQYYNGEERAKGNILERFSAQQFPDLHSELNLSSLELGDSALYFCASSYDSSNEKLFFGSGTQLSVL.

This clonotype was counted only a few times. V and J are TRBV9 and TRBJ2-5; 7 bases fit TRBD2. Per germline, CDR1 SGDLS and CDR2 YYNGEE. The CDR3 extends over 14 amino acids. After removal of 3 bases from V and 5 bases from J, the junction contained 7 bases not matched to a gene. CDR3 region: CASSDRTSGETQYF. The CDR3 nucleotides are TGTGCCAGCAGCGACCGGACTAGTGGGGAGACCCAGTACTTC.

This clonotype has a count of ten or more. This chain links TRBV7-9 with TRBJ1-3; the D is unclear. The CDR3 covers 15 residues. Germline V gene sequence: CDR1 SEHNR, CDR2 FQNEAQ (reference sequence). Trimming pared 1 base from V and 0 bases from J, leaving 7 bases between. The CDR3 loop is CASSLGTDSGNTIYF. Here the CDR3 DNA reads TGTGCCAGCAGCTTAGGGACTGACTCTGGAAACACCATATATTTT.

This clonotype was recorded many times. The CDR3, as DNA: TGTGCCAGCAGTGAGGACAGGGTCAATCAGCCCCAGCATTTT. Protein product: CASSEDRVNQPQHF. The gene calls are TRBV2 and TRBJ1-5; 8 positions agree with TRBD1. The CDR3 runs to 14 residues. Germline CDR1 and CDR2: SNHLY and FYNNEI. Losses at the gene ends were 3 bases for V and 3 bases for J; bases not matched to a gene: 1.

In this sample, this clonotype turned up many times. V usage is TRBV15 and J usage is TRBJ1-6; D unresolved. Deletions cut 1 base from V and 7 bases from J, with 11 bases between. CDR1 LNHNV and CDR2 YYDKDF come from the germline V gene (reference sequence). This CDR3 is built from 15 residues. CDR3 sequence (DNA): TGTGCCACCAGCAGAGCTGGACTTTTAAATTCACCCCTCCACTTT. This codes for CATSRAGLLNSPLHF.

This clonotype has at least ten counts. This chain links TRBV30 with TRBJ2-2, with D hard to call. The V end lost 0 bases, the J end lost 1 base, and 6 bases lay between the germline ends. Germline V gene data show CDR1 as GTSNPN and CDR2 as SVGIG (reference sequence). The CDR3 consists of 14 residues. The CDR3 DNA sequence: TGTGCCTGGAGTGTACTTCTGAACACCGGGGAGCTGTTTTTT. As protein: CAWSVLLNTGELFF.

This clonotype has just a few counts. This chain links TRBV20-1 with TRBJ2-5; unclear D gene. Deletions cut 4 bases from V and 5 bases from J, with 14 bases between. This CDR3 comprises 13 residues. Germline CDR1 and CDR2: DFQATT and SNEGSKA (reference sequence). CDR3 in DNA: TGCAGTGCTATCCACCGGCTAACGGAGACCCAGTACTTC. Protein sequence: CSAIHRLTETQYF.